Following are 28 T cell receptor beta chains from one sample sequenced in a study of shared clonotypes between healthy human individuals. The assay was immunoSEQ multiplex PCR, and TCRdb's table has in-frame clones only and misses some. The sample holds nearly 500,000 clones, 75% to 85% seen once. Sequencing was carried out using PBMCs. The source is a woman in her thirties or forties in good health. Some clones in this sample may be carry-over from other donors' samples.

A remark on this clone: Additional DNA sequences in this sample encode the identical CDR3. The chain carries TRBV28 and TRBJ2-7; 7 positions agree with TRBD1. The trim removed 6 bases at V and 0 bases at J, leaving 8 bases unmatched. The germline V gene encodes CDR1 MDHEN and CDR2 SYDVKM. The CDR3 spans 15 residues. CDR3 in DNA: TGTGCCAGCAGCCCGGTAGACAGGGACTCCTACGAGCAGTACTTC. It specifies CASSPVDRDSYEQYF. Based on the CDR3 plus reference TRBV28 and TRBJ2-7, the full variable domain is DVKVTQSSRYLVKRTGEKVFLECVQDMDHENMFWYRQDPGLGLRLIYFSYDVKMKEKGDIPEGYSVSREKKERFSLILESASTNQTSMYLCASSPVDRDSYEQYFGPGTRLTVT.

J is TRBJ2-7 and V is TRBV15, with D possibly matching TRBD1 (5 bases). The length of the CDR3 is 15 residues. Germline V lookup: CDR1 LNHNV, CDR2 YYDKDF (reference sequence). The V gene lost 1 base and the J gene lost 9 bases, with 19 bases spanning the gap. This chain's CDR3 is CATSRGTGLTPGQYF. CDR3 nucleotide sequence: TGTGCCACCAGCAGAGGAACAGGCCTAACCCCGGGGCAGTACTTC.

The chain has TRBV5-1 and TRBJ2-7; D is perhaps TRBD1 (5 bases). Germline CDR1 and CDR2: SGHRS and YFSETQ. This CDR3 is 14 amino acids long. The V end lost 1 base, the J end lost 3 bases, and 11 bases lay between the germline ends. The CDR3 protein is CASSLYSGLYEQYF. In nucleotides, the CDR3 is TGCGCCAGCAGCTTGTACTCAGGGCTCTACGAGCAGTACTTC.

As to this clone: Being one base from a much bigger clone, this may be a read error. This chain joins TRBV29-1 and TRBJ1-1; D is undetermined. CDR3 length: 13 residues. Germline loops: CDR1 SQVTM, CDR2 ANQGSEA. The CDR3 loop is CSVTVGLDTETFF. In DNA, the CDR3 is TGCAGCGTCACAGTAGGGTTAGACACTGAAACTTTCTTT. The whole variable domain, filled in from reference TRBV29-1 and TRBJ1-1, reads SAVISQKPSRDICQRGTSLTIQCQVDSQVTMMFWYRQQPGQSLTLIATANQGSEATYESGFVIDKFPISRPNLTFSTLTVSNMSPEDSSIYLCSVTVGLDTETFFGQGTRLTVV.

The chain links TRBV2 to TRBJ1-2; TRBD1 aligns across 7 bases. The V and J ends lost 9 bases and 0 bases, in that order; junction bases with no gene match: 7. Germline CDR1 reads SNHLY; CDR2 reads FYNNEI. The CDR3 runs 14 residues. The CDR3 nucleotides read TGTGCCAGTACCGGGACAGCCACTAACTATGGCTACACCTTC. Translated: CASTGTATNYGYTF.

The CDR3 protein is CASSSSGTGGEAFF. The CDR3 DNA follows: TGTGCCAGCAGCTCTAGTGGGACAGGGGGTGAAGCTTTCTTT. V gene TRBV9 combines with J gene TRBJ1-1, with 11 bases matching TRBD1. The germline CDR1 and CDR2 sequences are SGDLS and YYNGEE. J was trimmed by 7 bases and V by 4 bases; bases with no gene match: 6. This CDR3 comprises 14 residues. The full variable domain, with the rest looked up from reference TRBV9 and TRBJ1-1, is DSGVTQTPKHLITATGQRVTLRCSPRSGDLSVYWYQQSLDQGLQFLIQYYNGEERAKGNILERFSAQQFPDLHSELNLSSLELGDSALYFCASSSSGTGGEAFFGQGTRLTVV.

The chain carries TRBV7-2 and TRBJ2-5; D gene unclear. CDR3 length equals 14 residues. Germline loops: CDR1 SGHTA, CDR2 FQGNSA. The V and J ends lost 1 base and 5 bases respectively, with 11 bases between them. As DNA, the CDR3 is TGTGCCAGCAGCTTAGAAAGAGTATCGGAGACCCAGTACTTC. It translates to CASSLERVSETQYF.

The chain recombines TRBV7-8 with TRBJ2-7, with D tentatively TRBD2 (5 bases). Germline assignment: CDR1 SGHVS and CDR2 FQNEAQ. There are 15 residues in the CDR3. The germline V and J ends were trimmed by 5 bases and 3 bases, with 17 bases remaining between them. The CDR3 DNA follows: TGTGCCAGCAGCCGAAGAGGTCTTGGGAGCTACGAGCAGTACTTC. Translation: CASSRRGLGSYEQYF.

The chain links TRBV2 to TRBJ2-3; TRBD1 matches at 9 bases. The CDR3 contains 15 residues. Trimming took 5 bases from V and 3 from J; bases not matched to a gene: 6. In germline, CDR1 is SNHLY, CDR2 FYNNEI. This chain's CDR3 is CASSRDRVPTDTQYF. CDR3 DNA sequence: TGTGCCAGCAGTCGGGACAGGGTGCCGACAGATACGCAGTATTTT.

V is TRBV30 and J is TRBJ2-1, with 13 bases matching TRBD2. CDR1 is GTSNPN and CDR2 is SVGIG in the germline V gene (reference sequence). V was clipped by 2 bases and J by 4 bases; unmatched bases: 2. This CDR3 region has 15 residues. In nucleotides, the CDR3 is TGTGCCTGGAGTACGGGACTAGCGGGATACAATGAGCAGTTCTTC. Protein: CAWSTGLAGYNEQFF.

The count of this clone is one. The J gene is TRBJ1-1, the V gene TRBV4-2; D may be TRBD1 (5 bases). The CDR3 extends over 16 amino acids. Trimming stripped 1 base from V and 0 bases from J, with 12 bases between. Germline V gene lookup returns CDR1 LGHNA and CDR2 YNFKEQ. This CDR3 is CASSQGFGGMNTEAFF. The CDR3 bases are TGTGCCAGCAGCCAAGGGTTTGGGGGTATGAACACTGAAGCTTTCTTT.

There are many counts of this clone. The genes are TRBV6-4 and TRBJ2-3; 8 bases are shared with TRBD2. The CDR3 runs 14 residues. V lost 5 bases and J lost 3; bases outside the gene matches: 4. Germline V gene sequence: CDR1 MRHNA, CDR2 SNTAGT. CDR3 loop: CASSKQRETDTQYF. The CDR3 DNA reads TGTGCCAGCAGTAAGCAGCGGGAGACAGATACGCAGTATTTT.

The rearrangement uses TRBV11-3 and TRBJ2-5; maybe TRBD1 (5 bases). The CDR3 totals 15 residues. Germline V gene sequence: CDR1 SGHNT, CDR2 YENEEA. V lost 5 bases and J lost 2, with 15 bases in between. The CDR3 nucleotides are TGTGCCAGCAGCCCCAACGGCGCAGGGCAAGAGACCCAGTACTTC. This sequence encodes CASSPNGAGQETQYF.

This chain uses TRBV7-9 with TRBJ2-3; tentatively, D is TRBD1 (6 bases). The germline V and J ends were trimmed by 5 bases and 2 bases, with 11 bases remaining between them. The germline V gene has CDR1 SEHNR and CDR2 FQNEAQ (reference sequence). The CDR3 runs to 14 residues. The DNA for the CDR3 is TGTGCCAGCAGCCCAAGGGGGTACACAGATACGCAGTATTTT. Translating gives CASSPRGYTDTQYF.

The chain employs TRBV7-8 and TRBJ2-6; maybe TRBD1 (5 bases). The ends were cut back, 3 bases at V and 1 base at J, with 16 bases in the middle. CDR1 SGHVS and CDR2 FQNEAQ come from the germline V gene. This CDR3 contains 18 residues. CDR3 amino acids: CASSFSDLQGSGANVLTF. The CDR3, as DNA: TGTGCCAGCAGCTTTTCGGACCTCCAGGGATCTGGGGCCAACGTCCTGACTTTC.

The V call is TRBV7-2, the J call TRBJ1-1; TRBD1 matches at 8 bases. CDR1 is SGHTA and CDR2 is FQGNSA in the germline V gene. J was trimmed by 3 bases and V by 3 bases; bases with no gene match: 3. The CDR3 runs 14 residues. The CDR3 bases are TGTGCCAGCAGCTTCAGGGGGCCCGACACTGAAGCTTTCTTT. Its translation is CASSFRGPDTEAFF.

This rearrangement joins TRBV5-1 to TRBJ2-2; 15 bases match TRBD2. This CDR3 comprises 17 residues. CDR1 SGHRS and CDR2 YFSETQ come from the germline V gene. V dropped 1 base and J dropped 6; count of bases not matched to a gene: 4. CDR3 sequence reads: CASSLSRTSGRAGELFF. For the CDR3, the DNA is TGCGCCAGCAGCTTGTCCCGGACTAGCGGGAGGGCCGGGGAGCTGTTTTTT.

The rearrangement joins TRBV20-1 to TRBJ1-2; 7 nucleotides align to TRBD1. The CDR3 has 11 residues. With V trimmed by 5 bases and J by 6 bases, 3 bases remained unmatched. Germline CDR1 reads DFQATT; CDR2 reads SNEGSKA (reference sequence). CDR3 DNA sequence: TGCAGTGCTTCACAGGGGAATGGCTACACCTTC. This encodes CSASQGNGYTF.

V gene TRBV18 combines with J gene TRBJ2-3; the D gene is possibly TRBD2 (5 bases). The length of the CDR3 is 15 residues. CDR1 and CDR2 (germline): KGHSH, LQKENI. The V and J ends lost 4 bases and 4 bases respectively, with 15 bases between them. The CDR3 region has the DNA TGTGCCAGCTCACAATTACAGAGGGTCGCAGATACGCAGTATTTT. It specifies CASSQLQRVADTQYF.

This sequence joins TRBV27 and TRBJ2-7; 7 bases match TRBD1. The germline CDR1 and CDR2 sequences are MNHEY and SMNVEV (reference sequence). J lost 5 bases, V lost 5 bases, and 15 bases had no gene match. There are 16 residues in the CDR3. The chain's CDR3 is CASSKGASGRANEQYF. For the CDR3, the DNA is TGTGCCAGCAGTAAGGGGGCATCGGGTAGGGCAAACGAGCAGTACTTC.

As for this clone: In the same sample, other DNA sequences code for this CDR3. In nucleotides, the CDR3 is TGTGCCAGCAGCTTGAGTAGGGACACTGAAGCTTTCTTT. Amino acids: CASSLSRDTEAFF. V gene TRBV7-2 combines with J gene TRBJ1-1; no clear D gene. The germline V gene has CDR1 SGHTA and CDR2 FQGNSA. V was shortened by 3 bases and J by 3 bases, with 8 bases between the two germline ends. The CDR3 spans 13 residues.

The gene calls are TRBV7-2 and TRBJ2-7; D not certain. The CDR3 contains 14 residues. Germline values: CDR1 SGHTA, CDR2 FQGNSA. The V gene lost 2 bases and the J gene lost 4 bases, with 12 bases spanning the gap. CDR3 protein: CASSLLGIRYEQYF. In DNA, the CDR3 is TGTGCCAGCAGCTTACTGGGTATTCGGTACGAGCAGTACTTC. Using reference TRBV7-2 and TRBJ2-7 for the parts outside the CDR3, the full variable domain is GAGVSQSPSNKVTEKGKDVELRCDPISGHTALYWYRQSLGQGLEFLIYFQGNSAPDKSGLPSDRFSAERTGGSVSTLTIQRTQQEDSAVYLCASSLLGIRYEQYFGPGTRLTVT.

V gene TRBV2 combines with J gene TRBJ2-2; the D call may be TRBD1 or TRBD2 (5 bases each). Germline CDR1 reads SNHLY; CDR2 reads FYNNEI. Deletions cut 6 bases from V and 6 bases from J, with 11 bases between. This CDR3 is built from 13 residues. As DNA, the CDR3 is TGTGCCAGCAGCGGGGTGGGGGCCGGGGAGCTGTTTTTT. Translating it yields CASSGVGAGELFF. The whole variable domain, filled in from reference TRBV2 and TRBJ2-2, reads EPEVTQTPSHQVTQMGQEVILRCVPISNHLYFYWYRQILGQKVEFLVSFYNNEISEKSEIFDDQFSVERPDGSNFTLKIRSTKLEDSAMYFCASSGVGAGELFFGEGSRLTVL.

This clone was seen just once. The genes are TRBV11-2 and TRBJ2-5; D gene ambiguous. With 5 bases removed from V and 4 bases from J, the gap between germline ends came to 14 bases. The V gene's germline CDR1 is SGHAT and CDR2 FQNNGV. The CDR3 runs to 14 residues. Written as DNA, the CDR3 is TGTGCCAGCAGCGCAGGTCGGTCTTCAGAGACCCAGTACTTC. This translates into CASSAGRSSETQYF.

The CDR3 loop is CASSLAQGITEAFF. DNA for the CDR3: TGTGCCAGCAGCTTAGCCCAGGGAATCACTGAAGCTTTCTTT. The chain has TRBV11-2 and TRBJ1-1; possibly TRBD1 for D (5 bases). V gave up 1 base and J gave up 4 bases, with 10 bases separating them. This CDR3 region has 14 residues. The germline gives CDR1 SGHAT, CDR2 FQNNGV.

The CDR3 spells CASSPATSGDTQYF. The DNA of the CDR3 is TGTGCCAGCAGTCCCGCGACTAGCGGAGATACGCAGTATTTT. V and J are TRBV2 and TRBJ2-3; 9 bases are shared with TRBD2. The CDR3 loop spans 14 amino acids. The junction had 5 bases not matched to a gene; V was cut back by 5 bases and J by 5 bases. Germline assignment: CDR1 SNHLY and CDR2 FYNNEI.

Only a few counts were recorded for this clone. This chain connects TRBV28 to TRBJ2-2; D call uncertain. V was trimmed by 7 bases and J by 1 base, leaving 4 bases between them. The CDR3 contains 12 residues. Per the germline V gene, CDR1 is MDHEN and CDR2 is SYDVKM. CDR3 coding DNA: TGTGCCAGCACGGGGAACACCGGGGAGCTGTTTTTT. Its translation is CASTGNTGELFF.

The CDR3 loop is CASSLWTGSVSPYNEQFF. The CDR3 region has the DNA TGTGCCAGCAGTTTATGGACAGGCTCCGTGAGTCCCTACAATGAGCAGTTCTTC. The chain is built from TRBV28 and TRBJ2-1; weak D call: TRBD1 (6 bases). This CDR3 contains 18 residues. V lost 0 bases, J lost 2 bases, and 17 bases lay in between. Germline-derived CDR1 and CDR2 are MDHEN and SYDVKM.